One sample yielded the 30 T cell receptor beta chains listed below, sequenced in a study of identical twins (dated by TCRdb to 2016 to 2017). The receptor library was made with 5' RACE. Reads for this sample came from an Illumina HiSeq 2000. TCRdb reanalyzed the raw reads on its own, using fastp at Q25 for trimming and MiXCR for clone calling, and kept in-frame beta chains. Every entry covers one CDR3 protein and lists the most common genes and DNA from its rows. This sample gives some 570,000 distinct CDR3 sequences in total; about 20% of them show up just once. More than 0.4% of the sample rests with the top ten. The same sample was also studied in work on yellow fever vaccine responses in identical twins.

Source material: CD4+ T cells sorted from blood. The receptors derive from a young woman in good health.

This clonotype was counted a few times. V is TRBV15 and J is TRBJ2-7; D remains ambiguous. The CDR3 is 15 residues long. The germline CDR1 and CDR2 sequences are LNHNV and YYDKDF (reference sequence). Trimming shortened V by 1 base and J by 2 bases, and 12 bases separated the two germline ends. This chain's CDR3 is CATSRVPGAPYEQYF. The CDR3 nucleotides are TGTGCCACCAGCAGAGTTCCAGGCGCCCCCTACGAGCAGTACTTC.

The V call is TRBV10-3, the J call TRBJ2-7, with TRBD2 matching over 11 bases. This CDR3 is built from 15 residues. The germline V gene has CDR1 ENHRY and CDR2 SYGVKD. Trimming took 6 bases from V and 5 from J; bases not matched to a gene: 9. This CDR3 reads CAISQTSGTTHEQYF. In DNA, the CDR3 is TGTGCCATCAGCCAGACTAGCGGGACCACCCACGAGCAGTACTTC.

This clonotype has just a few counts. The genes are TRBV3-1 and TRBJ2-4, with D hard to call. With 3 bases removed from V and 0 bases from J, the gap between germline ends came to 15 bases. The CDR3 spans 17 residues. Germline CDR1 reads LGHDT; CDR2 reads YNNKEL (reference sequence). The chain's CDR3 is CASSHRSELIAKNIQYF. The CDR3 region has the DNA TGTGCCAGCAGCCACCGTAGTGAGCTGATAGCCAAAAACATTCAGTACTTC.

The rearrangement joins TRBV10-3 to TRBJ2-1, with D maybe TRBD2 (6 bases). V was clipped by 3 bases and J by 0 bases, with 18 bases between them. CDR3 length: 18 residues. Germline values: CDR1 ENHRY, CDR2 SYGVKD. In nucleotides, the CDR3 is TGTGCCATCAGTGATTATACGACTAGAGCAAGCTCCTACAATGAGCAGTTCTTC. This codes for CAISDYTTRASSYNEQFF.

The gene calls are TRBV15 and TRBJ1-2, with a weak D call TRBD1 (6 bases). Per the germline V gene, CDR1 is LNHNV and CDR2 is YYDKDF (reference sequence). Trimming shortened V by 5 bases and J by 4 bases, and 17 bases separated the two germline ends. This CDR3 is 15 amino acids long. CDR3 nucleotide sequence: TGTGCCACCAGCCGCCCGGCCGGGACATCCTATGGCTACACCTTC. Its protein product is CATSRPAGTSYGYTF.

In its sample, this clonotype was seen a few times. The chain links TRBV29-1 to TRBJ2-2; 8 bases align to TRBD1. CDR1 and CDR2 from the germline V gene are SQVTM and ANQGSEA. The ends lost 2 bases at V and 3 bases at J; junction bases unmatched: 5. CDR3 length equals 15 residues. CDR3 DNA sequence: TGCAGCGTTGAACGGACAGGGATGGACACCGGGGAGCTGTTTTTT. Translated, it gives CSVERTGMDTGELFF.

This clonotype has ten or more counts. This rearrangement joins TRBV6-5 to TRBJ1-1; no clear D gene. Germline V CDR1 and CDR2: MNHEY, SVGAGI. This CDR3 is 13 amino acids long. V was trimmed by 2 bases and J by 0 bases, leaving 4 bases between them. CDR3 loop: CASSYRLNTEAFF. For the CDR3, the DNA is TGTGCCAGCAGTTACCGGCTGAACACTGAAGCTTTCTTT.

The V call is TRBV5-1, the J call TRBJ2-1, with D tentatively TRBD2 (6 bases). This CDR3 has 13 residues. From germline, CDR1 is SGHRS and CDR2 YFSETQ. Trimming cost V 6 bases and J 9 bases, with 16 bases left between them. The CDR3 sequence: CASKGREDGEQFF. CDR3 in DNA: TGCGCCAGCAAGGGCAGGGAGGACGGTGAGCAGTTCTTC. The variable domain in full, completed from reference TRBV5-1 and TRBJ2-1, reads KAGVTQTPRYLIKTRGQQVTLSCSPISGHRSVSWYQQTPGQGLQFLFEYFSETQRNKGNFPGRFSGRQFSNSRSEMNVSTLELGDSALYLCASKGREDGEQFFGPGTRLTVL.

The rearrangement uses TRBV6-2 or TRBV6-3 and TRBJ2-4; 7 bases match TRBD1. Germline trimming cut 6 bases from V and 0 bases from J; bases unmatched to any gene: 14. CDR3 length: 18 residues. From germline, CDR1 is MNHEY and CDR2 SVGEGT. Written as DNA, the CDR3 is TGTGCCAGCAGCAGGGACAGCAGGGACGGAATAGCCAAAAACATTCAGTACTTC. This sequence encodes CASSRDSRDGIAKNIQYF.

CDR3 nucleotides: TGTGCCAGCAGCCTGAGAGGCGGGAGGGCCTACAATGAGCAGTTCTTC. It encodes CASSLRGGRAYNEQFF. The chain uses TRBV2 and TRBJ2-1; TRBD2 aligns across 9 bases. The CDR3 loop spans 16 amino acids. The V and J ends lost 6 bases and 2 bases, in that order; junction bases with no gene match: 8. Germline lookup yields CDR1 SNHLY and CDR2 FYNNEI.

This clonotype was found a few times. The rearrangement uses TRBV9 and TRBJ1-1, with no clear D. V lost 4 bases, J lost 8 bases, and 12 bases lay in between. This CDR3 region has 12 residues. Germline V CDR1 and CDR2: SGDLS, YYNGEE. The CDR3 DNA sequence: TGTGCCAGCAGCCCGTGGGCCGGGGAAGCTTTCTTT. This gives the protein CASSPWAGEAFF.

The J gene is TRBJ2-5, the V gene TRBV27; TRBD2 aligns across 9 bases. The junction had 4 bases not matched to a gene; V was cut back by 5 bases and J by 3 bases. The CDR3 is made up of 14 amino acids. Germline loops: CDR1 MNHEY, CDR2 SMNVEV (reference sequence). This CDR3 reads CASSPRTSEETQYF. The CDR3 nucleotides are TGTGCCAGCAGTCCCCGGACTAGCGAAGAGACCCAGTACTTC.

The chain combines TRBV28 with TRBJ2-4; 7 positions match TRBD1. V was clipped by 2 bases and J by 7 bases; unmatched bases: 2. This CDR3 has 13 amino acids. Germline V CDR1 and CDR2: MDHEN, SYDVKM. Written as DNA, the CDR3 is TGTGCCAGCAGTTTACCGGACAGGAACATTCAGTACTTC. Protein: CASSLPDRNIQYF.

CDR3 region: CASSQDRRPPTDTQYF. CDR3 DNA sequence: TGCGCCAGCAGCCAAGATCGTAGGCCCCCCACAGATACGCAGTATTTT. The rearrangement uses TRBV4-1 and TRBJ2-3; D unclear. Germline CDR1 is MGHRA and CDR2 is YSYEKL. V shed 0 bases and J shed 2 bases, with 12 bases lying between them. The CDR3 consists of 16 residues.

This clonotype was found a few times. V and J are TRBV11-2 and TRBJ1-1; the D gene is possibly TRBD1 (5 bases). The CDR3 covers 15 residues. Germline V gene sequence: CDR1 SGHAT, CDR2 FQNNGV. The V end was cut by 5 bases, the J end by 0 bases, with 13 bases between. In DNA, the CDR3 is TGTGCCAGCAGCCCCGCTGGGGCTATGAACACTGAAGCTTTCTTT. It specifies CASSPAGAMNTEAFF.

This clonotype has more than one count but fewer than ten. The chain has TRBV10-3 and TRBJ2-2; D gene uncertain. Germline V gene sequence: CDR1 ENHRY, CDR2 SYGVKD. The CDR3 length is 13 residues. The V end lost 10 bases, the J end lost 0 bases, and 9 bases lay between the germline ends. The CDR3 spells CATHSANTGELFF. Written as DNA, the CDR3 is TGTGCCACCCACAGCGCGAACACCGGGGAGCTGTTTTTT.

This clonotype was found a few times. The chain joins TRBV5-1 to TRBJ1-2; 7 bases match TRBD1. Germline trimming cut 0 bases from V and 8 bases from J; bases unmatched to any gene: 7. CDR3 size: 14 residues. CDR1 and CDR2 from the germline V gene are SGHRS and YFSETQ. The CDR3 nucleotides are TGCGCCAGCAGCTTGGATCGCGGGACAGTAGGCTACACCTTC. Translation: CASSLDRGTVGYTF.

This chain uses TRBV2 with TRBJ2-1, with TRBD2 matching 7 bases. Germline V gene sequence: CDR1 SNHLY, CDR2 FYNNEI. This CDR3 has 14 residues. V lost 2 bases to trimming and J lost 6 bases; unmatched junction nucleotides: 4. The CDR3 DNA reads as TGTGCCAGCAGTGAACCAGGGAGGGTCAATGAGCAGTTCTTC. It codes for CASSEPGRVNEQFF.

Only a few counts were recorded for this clonotype. The rearrangement links TRBV5-1 to TRBJ2-7; the match to TRBD2 covers 11 bases. The CDR3 totals 17 residues. Germline-derived CDR1 and CDR2 are SGHRS and YFSETQ. J lost 2 bases, V lost 3 bases, and 10 bases had no gene match. The CDR3 region has the DNA TGCGCCAGCAGCTACCAGTTAGCGGGAGGGAGCGCCTACGAGCAGTACTTC. Encoded protein: CASSYQLAGGSAYEQYF.

This sequence joins TRBV27 and TRBJ2-1, with 9 bases fitting TRBD1. Germline V gene lookup returns CDR1 MNHEY and CDR2 SMNVEV (reference sequence). The CDR3 is 14 residues long. The junction had 8 bases not matched to a gene; V was cut back by 6 bases and J by 8 bases. DNA of the CDR3: TGTGCCAGCAGACCGGGACAGGGACGGTATGAGCAGTTCTTC. Protein product: CASRPGQGRYEQFF.

The chain carries TRBV3-1 and TRBJ2-7, with unresolved D. The CDR3 totals 14 residues. Germline loops: CDR1 LGHDT, CDR2 YNNKEL (reference sequence). Trimming removed 3 bases at V and 3 bases at J, with 12 bases between. DNA of the CDR3: TGTGCCAGCAGCCACGCCCGCACAGACTACGAGCAGTACTTC. This codes for CASSHARTDYEQYF.

The J gene is TRBJ2-5, the V gene TRBV3-1, with a weak D call TRBD2 (6 bases). V was trimmed by 3 bases and J by 2 bases, leaving 13 bases between them. Germline V gives CDR1 LGHDT, CDR2 YNNKEL (reference sequence). The CDR3 has 15 amino acids. The DNA of the CDR3 is TGTGCCAGCAGCCAGGGGACTTTCGCACAAGAGACCCAGTACTTC. Translated, it gives CASSQGTFAQETQYF.

The DNA for the CDR3 is TGTGCCAGTACGGACGGAGCGGGGGGGCCGGGAGAGACCCAGTACTTC. This translates into CASTDGAGGPGETQYF. J is TRBJ2-5 and V is TRBV19; 10 bases line up with TRBD2. There are 16 residues in the CDR3. J was trimmed by 4 bases and V by 7 bases; bases with no gene match: 12. Germline CDR1 reads LNHDA; CDR2 reads SQIVND (reference sequence).

This clonotype has a handful of counts. V gene TRBV2 combines with J gene TRBJ2-5, with 7 bases that match TRBD2. The CDR3 is made up of 13 amino acids. The J segment lost 5 bases and the V segment lost 3 bases, leaving 3 bases of the junction unmatched. Germline V lookup: CDR1 SNHLY, CDR2 FYNNEI. CDR3 sequence: CASSDGGSETQYF. The DNA of the CDR3 is TGTGCCAGCAGTGACGGCGGGAGTGAGACCCAGTACTTC.

The J gene is TRBJ2-5, the V gene TRBV7-9; D is possibly TRBD1 (5 bases). Germline lookup yields CDR1 SEHNR and CDR2 FQNEAQ (reference sequence). V shed 7 bases and J shed 2 bases, with 17 bases lying between them. This CDR3 is built from 15 residues. CDR3 residues: CASTYWGTDQETQYF. CDR3 nucleotide sequence: TGTGCCAGCACCTACTGGGGCACAGATCAAGAGACCCAGTACTTC.

This clonotype was observed once. The chain uses TRBV28 and TRBJ2-2; no clear D. Germline values: CDR1 MDHEN, CDR2 SYDVKM. The V end lost 2 bases, the J end lost 4 bases, and 11 bases lay between the germline ends. This CDR3 has 15 residues. Here the CDR3 reads CASSLARSVTGELFF. The CDR3 DNA reads as TGTGCCAGCAGTTTAGCCAGATCGGTCACCGGGGAGCTGTTTTTT.

J is TRBJ2-3 and V is TRBV5-1; 12 nucleotides agree with TRBD2. The length of the CDR3 is 16 residues. The ends lost 7 bases at V and 2 bases at J; junction bases unmatched: 8. In germline, CDR1 is SGHRS, CDR2 YFSETQ. Written as DNA, the CDR3 is TGCGCCAGCTTCTCGGGACTAGCGGGTTACACAGATACGCAGTATTTT. This translates into CASFSGLAGYTDTQYF.

The genes are TRBV7-6 and TRBJ2-1; weak D call: TRBD2 (6 bases). The CDR3 has 16 residues. Germline lookup yields CDR1 SGHVS and CDR2 FNYEAQ. Trimming shortened V by 2 bases and J by 0 bases, and 11 bases separated the two germline ends. The CDR3 here is CASSLMGLTSYNEQFF. The CDR3 DNA reads TGTGCCAGCAGCTTAATGGGACTTACCTCCTACAATGAGCAGTTCTTC.

In this sample, this clonotype turned up a few times. The chain links TRBV3-1 to TRBJ2-4, with 11 nucleotides matching TRBD2. The CDR3 runs 15 residues. With V trimmed by 5 bases and J by 7 bases, 7 bases remained unmatched. Germline CDR1 LGHDT, CDR2 YNNKEL (reference sequence). The CDR3 spells CASSFLAGGVNIQYF. The CDR3 nucleotides are TGTGCCAGCAGCTTCCTAGCGGGAGGTGTGAACATTCAGTACTTC.

The J gene is TRBJ1-2, the V gene TRBV2; possibly TRBD1 for D (5 bases). V lost 7 bases to trimming and J lost 4 bases, with 13 bases between them. The CDR3 contains 13 residues. The germline V gene has CDR1 SNHLY and CDR2 FYNNEI. This chain's CDR3 is CASKDRRGYGYTF. The CDR3 DNA reads as TGTGCCAGCAAGGACCGAAGGGGCTATGGCTACACCTTC.